This T cell receptor beta chain was found in a study of tumor and adjacent non-tumor tissue in lung cancer. For the study at large: Histology: eleven to twelve adenocarcinoma, a couple of squamous cell carcinoma, 1 small cell lung cancer. Study outcomes and limitations: Normal lung showed higher cumulative top 100 clone frequency than tumor.

Three rounds of nested PCR, following a modified ARM-PCR protocol, produced the TCRbeta library. TCRdb re-analysed the multiplex PCR reads in MiXCR, keeping a single row per CDR3 protein. Among about 93,000 distinct CDR3 sequences listed, 67% were seen once. This clonotype was counted ten times or more. Antigen unknown. The CDR3 runs to 16 residues. Germline CDR1 and CDR2: MGHRA and YSYEKL. Trimming took 4 bases from V and 4 from J, leaving 16 bases between them. No cell sorting was done before RNA was extracted from the tissue. Chemotherapy-naive patients with new lung cancer underwent thoracic surgery in China, August–late 2014.

The sequence was obtained from a man in his 60s with non-small cell lung cancer. Specimen: lung tumor tissue. This chain joins TRBV4-1 and TRBJ2-2, with D unclear. In DNA, the CDR3 is TGCGCCAGCAGCCCTCAGACCCCGGTAACCACCGGGGAGCTGTTTTTT. This gives the protein CASSPQTPVTTGELFF.